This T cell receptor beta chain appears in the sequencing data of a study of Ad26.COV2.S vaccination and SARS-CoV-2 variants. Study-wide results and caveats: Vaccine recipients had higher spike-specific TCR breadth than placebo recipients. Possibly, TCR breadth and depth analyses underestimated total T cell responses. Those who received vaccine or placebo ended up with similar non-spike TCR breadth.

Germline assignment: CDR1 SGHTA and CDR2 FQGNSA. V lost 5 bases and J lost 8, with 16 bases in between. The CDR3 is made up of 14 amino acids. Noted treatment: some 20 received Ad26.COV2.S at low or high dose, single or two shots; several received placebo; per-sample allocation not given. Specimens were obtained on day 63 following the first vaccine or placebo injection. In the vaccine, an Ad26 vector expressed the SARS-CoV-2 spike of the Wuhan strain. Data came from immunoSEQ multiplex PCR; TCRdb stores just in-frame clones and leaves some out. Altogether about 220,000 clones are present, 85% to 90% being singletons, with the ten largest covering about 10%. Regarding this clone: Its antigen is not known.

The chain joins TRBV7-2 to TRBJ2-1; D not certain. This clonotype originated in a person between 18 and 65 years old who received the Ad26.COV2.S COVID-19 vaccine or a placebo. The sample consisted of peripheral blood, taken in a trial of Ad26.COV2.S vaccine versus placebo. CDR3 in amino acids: CASSLPRRSDEQFF. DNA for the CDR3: TGTGCCAGCAGCCTCCCTAGGAGAAGCGATGAGCAGTTCTTC.